This T cell receptor beta chain is drawn from a study of blood T cell repertoires in COVID-19. Study context: Spain, Italy and the United States supplied samples that represented acute and convalescent COVID-19. PBMCs, B-cell-depleted T cells, or T cells were the source of the cDNA or gDNA that made up the material.

Authors' analysis steps: Reference gene primer amplification gave nucleated cell count estimates. Some clones are missing from TCRdb's copy, which holds only in-frame ones; the method was immunoSEQ multiplex PCR. V, J and clone size derive from that table, while D and trimming were established from the DNA sequence. The sample yields approximately 140,000 clones, approximately 88% seen once. The CDR3 spans 17 residues. Trimming removed 0 bases from V and 0 bases from J, with 10 bases in between. CDR1 SGHDT and CDR2 YYEEEE come from the germline V gene. The clonotype comes from a human donor in a cohort sampled during active COVID-19. The sequencing input was peripheral blood. J is TRBJ1-6 and V is TRBV5-6; weak D call: TRBD1 (6 bases). This CDR3 reads CASSLVQGSSYNSPLHF. The CDR3 DNA follows: TGTGCCAGCAGCTTGGTGCAGGGGTCCTCCTATAATTCACCCCTCCACTTT. Full variable domain (remainder filled in from reference TRBV5-6 and TRBJ1-6): DAGVTQSPTHLIKTRGQQVTLRCSPKSGHDTVSWYQQALGQGPQFIFQYYEEEERQRGNFPDRFSGHQFPNYSSELNVNALLLGDSALYLCASSLVQGSSYNSPLHFGNGTRLTVT.